A selection of T cell receptor beta chains follows, all from one sample in a study of cytomegalovirus exposure and HLA in healthy donors. This table comes from immunoSEQ multiplex PCR, and its TCRdb copy is limited to in-frame clones, with some not included. The table includes about 130,000 clones, about three quarters detected once. The sample taken for sequencing was PBMCs. The receptors here all came from a man between 35 and 55 years old in good health and CMV-seropositive. Both conserved end residues are part of each CDR3. The D gene is left open where the match is weak. Size is stated for part of the rows, as once, few or many counts, or as a class when the clone is expanded.

CASAIMNTEAFF TGTGCCAGCGCGATAATGAACACTGAAGCTTTCTTT NA TRBV19 NA TRBJ1-1
CASSLDDRAVRYGYTF TGCGCCAGCAGCTTGGACGACAGGGCCGTCCGGTATGGCTACACCTTC NA TRBV5-1 TRBD1 TRBJ1-2
CASSPGAGQGPYNEQFF TGTGCCAGCAGCCCCGGGGCGGGACAGGGCCCTTACAATGAGCAGTTCTTC once TRBV4-2 TRBD1 TRBJ2-1
CASSLEAGALSYEQYF TGCGCCAGCAGCCTGGAGGCGGGGGCCCTCTCCTACGAGCAGTACTTC NA TRBV4-1 NA TRBJ2-7
CASSLAGQGLYEQYF TGCGCCAGCAGCTTGGCGGGACAGGGTCTCTACGAGCAGTACTTC NA TRBV5-1 TRBD1 TRBJ2-7
CASSFQASGRSTDTQYF TGTGCCAGCAGTTTTCAGGCTAGCGGGAGGAGCACAGATACGCAGTATTTT NA TRBV28 TRBD2 TRBJ2-3
CASTLGGEQYF TGTGCCAGCACCCTCGGGGGGGAGCAGTACTTC NA TRBV28 TRBD2 TRBJ2-7
CATSSGTGINTEAFF TGTGCCACCAGCAGCGGAACAGGGATAAACACTGAAGCTTTCTTT NA TRBV15 NA TRBJ1-1
CSARSYGHTF TGCAGTGCTAGGTCTTATGGCCACACCTTC NA TRBV20-1 NA TRBJ1-2
CAISGERVAGNEQFF TGTGCCATCAGTGGGGAGCGGGTGGCCGGAAATGAGCAGTTCTTC NA TRBV10-3 NA TRBJ2-1
CASSVGSRKGEAFF TGTGCCAGCAGCGTAGGGTCCCGGAAGGGGGAAGCTTTCTTT few TRBV9 NA TRBJ1-1
CASSDGTANEKLFF TGTGCCAGCAGTGACGGGACAGCAAATGAAAAACTGTTTTTT NA TRBV2 TRBD1 TRBJ1-4
CASSLARGQGKNGELFF TGTGCCAGCAGCTTGGCCCGGGGACAGGGAAAGAACGGGGAGCTGTTTTTT NA TRBV5-4 TRBD1 TRBJ2-2
CASSATGLGASVEQYF TGTGCCAGCAGTGCGACAGGGTTGGGTGCTAGTGTTGAGCAGTACTTC NA TRBV28 TRBD1 TRBJ2-7
CASSTTGLANTEAFF TGTGCCAGCAGCACAACAGGGTTAGCGAACACTGAAGCTTTCTTT NA TRBV7-8 NA TRBJ1-1
CASSQDTDTYSNQPQHF TGCGCCAGCAGCCAAGATACAGATACTTATAGCAATCAGCCCCAGCATTTT NA TRBV4-1 NA TRBJ1-5
CASRLQASSYNEQFF TGCGCCAGCAGATTACAGGCCAGCTCCTACAATGAGCAGTTCTTC NA TRBV5-1 NA TRBJ2-1
CASSDRQGSYEQYF TGTGCCAGCAGTGACCGGCAGGGGTCCTACGAGCAGTACTTC NA TRBV25-1 NA TRBJ2-7
CASSQAYADTEAFF TGTGCCAGCAGCCAAGCCTATGCGGACACTGAAGCTTTCTTT once TRBV4-2 NA TRBJ1-1
CASSPLASTYNEQFF TGTGCCAGCAGTCCCCTAGCGAGCACCTACAATGAGCAGTTCTTC few TRBV6-6 NA TRBJ2-1
CASRTGGWGEQYF TGCGCCAGCCGGACAGGGGGTTGGGGCGAGCAGTACTTC few TRBV5-1 TRBD1 TRBJ2-7
CASSPGTGKVIQYF TGTGCCAGCAGTCCGGGGACAGGGAAGGTCATTCAGTACTTC NA TRBV27 TRBD1 TRBJ2-4